This T cell receptor beta chain emerged from a study of cytomegalovirus exposure and HLA in healthy donors. Study-wide results and limits: The authors listed roughly 150 TCR beta chains as cytomegalovirus-associated. Specificity for CMV antigens was confirmed in vitro for a few of the CMV-associated chains.

The germline V and J ends were trimmed by 5 bases and 4 bases, with 18 bases remaining between them. CDR1 SGHTA and CDR2 FQGNSA come from the germline V gene. This CDR3 is 15 amino acids long. Amplification used 60 Vbeta primers and 13 Jbeta primers. Using immunoSEQ multiplex PCR, the repertoire was profiled, and TCRdb retains in-frame clones only, with some absent. The sample holds roughly 120,000 clones, 60% to 85% seen once. Comments on this clone: The antigen remains unidentified.

This receptor was obtained from a woman in her forties in good health and CMV-seropositive. The chain has TRBV7-2 and TRBJ2-7; D might be TRBD2 (6 bases). The sequenced sample was PBMCs. CDR3 sequence (DNA): TGTGCCAGCAGCCTATACCGGACTACCAAGTACGAGCAGTACTTC. Amino acid sequence: CASSLYRTTKYEQYF. Complete variable domain (other parts from reference TRBV7-2 and TRBJ2-7): GAGVSQSPSNKVTEKGKDVELRCDPISGHTALYWYRQSLGQGLEFLIYFQGNSAPDKSGLPSDRFSAERTGGSVSTLTIQRTQQEDSAVYLCASSLYRTTKYEQYFGPGTRLTVT.